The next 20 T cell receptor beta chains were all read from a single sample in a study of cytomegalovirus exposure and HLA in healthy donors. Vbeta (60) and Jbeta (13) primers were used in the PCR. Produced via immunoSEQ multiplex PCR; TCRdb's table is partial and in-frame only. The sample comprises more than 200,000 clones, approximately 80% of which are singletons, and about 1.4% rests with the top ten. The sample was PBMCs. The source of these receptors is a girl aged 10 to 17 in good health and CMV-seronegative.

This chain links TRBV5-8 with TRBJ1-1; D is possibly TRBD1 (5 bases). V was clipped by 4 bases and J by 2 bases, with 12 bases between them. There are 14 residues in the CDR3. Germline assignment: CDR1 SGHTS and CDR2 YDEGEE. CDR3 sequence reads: CASSRGGINTEAFF. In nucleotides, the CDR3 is TGTGCCAGCAGCCGGGGGGGGATTAACACTGAAGCTTTCTTT.

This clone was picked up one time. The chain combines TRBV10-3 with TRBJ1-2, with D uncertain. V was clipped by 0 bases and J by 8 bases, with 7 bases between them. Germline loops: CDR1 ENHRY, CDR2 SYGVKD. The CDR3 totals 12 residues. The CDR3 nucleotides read TGTGCCATCAGTGAGTCGATCGGGGGCTACACCTTC. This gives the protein CAISESIGGYTF.

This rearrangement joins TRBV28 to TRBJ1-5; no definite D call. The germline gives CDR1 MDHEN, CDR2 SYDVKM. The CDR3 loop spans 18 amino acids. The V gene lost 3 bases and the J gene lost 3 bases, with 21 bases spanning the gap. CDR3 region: CASSFLWLPEASNQPQHF. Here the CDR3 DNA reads TGTGCCAGCAGTTTTTTATGGCTCCCCGAGGCGTCCAATCAGCCCCAGCATTTT. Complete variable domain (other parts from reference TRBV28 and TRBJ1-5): DVKVTQSSRYLVKRTGEKVFLECVQDMDHENMFWYRQDPGLGLRLIYFSYDVKMKEKGDIPEGYSVSREKKERFSLILESASTNQTSMYLCASSFLWLPEASNQPQHFGDGTRLSIL.

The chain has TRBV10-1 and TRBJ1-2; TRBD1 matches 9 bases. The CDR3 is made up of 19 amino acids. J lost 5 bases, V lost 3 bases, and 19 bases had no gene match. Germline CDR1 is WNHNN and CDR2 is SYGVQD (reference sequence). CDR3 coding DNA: TGCGCCAGCAGTGATGGACCGTCGGGACAGGGATATAGTTGTTATGGCTACACCTTC. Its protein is CASSDGPSGQGYSCYGYTF.

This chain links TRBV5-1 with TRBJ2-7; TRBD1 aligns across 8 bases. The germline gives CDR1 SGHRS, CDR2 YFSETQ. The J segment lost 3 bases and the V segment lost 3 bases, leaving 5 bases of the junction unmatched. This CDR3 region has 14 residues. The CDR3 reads CASSSGTGIYEQYF. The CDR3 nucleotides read TGCGCCAGCAGCTCCGGGACAGGCATCTACGAGCAGTACTTC.

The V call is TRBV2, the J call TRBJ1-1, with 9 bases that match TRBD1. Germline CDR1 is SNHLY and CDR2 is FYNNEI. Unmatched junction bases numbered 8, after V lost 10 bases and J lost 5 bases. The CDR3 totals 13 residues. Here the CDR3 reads CATSTGGSTEAFF. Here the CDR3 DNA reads TGTGCCACCTCGACAGGGGGGAGTACTGAAGCTTTCTTT.

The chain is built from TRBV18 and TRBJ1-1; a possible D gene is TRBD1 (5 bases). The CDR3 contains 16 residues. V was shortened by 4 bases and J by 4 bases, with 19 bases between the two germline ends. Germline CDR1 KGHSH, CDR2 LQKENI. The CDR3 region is CASSQRQSGASTEAFF. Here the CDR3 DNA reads TGTGCCAGCTCACAGCGACAGTCTGGCGCCTCCACTGAAGCTTTCTTT.

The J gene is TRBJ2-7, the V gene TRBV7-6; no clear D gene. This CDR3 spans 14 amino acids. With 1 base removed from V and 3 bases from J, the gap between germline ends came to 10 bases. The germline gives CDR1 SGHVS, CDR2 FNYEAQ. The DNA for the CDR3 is TGTGCCAGCAGCTTAGAACCCTATAGCTACGAGCAGTACTTC. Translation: CASSLEPYSYEQYF.

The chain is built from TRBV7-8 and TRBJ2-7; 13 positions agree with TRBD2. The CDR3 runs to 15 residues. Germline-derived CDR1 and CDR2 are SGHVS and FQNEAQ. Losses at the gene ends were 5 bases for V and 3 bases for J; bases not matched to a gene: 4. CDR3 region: CASSAGLAGSYEQYF. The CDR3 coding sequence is TGTGCCAGCAGCGCGGGACTAGCGGGGAGCTACGAGCAGTACTTC.

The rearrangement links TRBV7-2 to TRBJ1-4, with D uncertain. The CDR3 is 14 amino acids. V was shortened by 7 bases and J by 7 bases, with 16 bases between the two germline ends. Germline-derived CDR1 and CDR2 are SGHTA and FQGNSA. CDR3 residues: CASTNHGGSEKLFF. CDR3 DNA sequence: TGTGCCAGCACCAACCACGGAGGTAGTGAAAAACTGTTTTTT.

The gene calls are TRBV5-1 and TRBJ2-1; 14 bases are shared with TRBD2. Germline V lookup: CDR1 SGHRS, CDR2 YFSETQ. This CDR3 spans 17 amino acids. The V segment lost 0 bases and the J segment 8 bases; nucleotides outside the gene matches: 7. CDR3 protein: CASSLARTSGRWDEQFF. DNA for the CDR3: TGCGCCAGCAGCTTGGCCCGGACTAGCGGGAGGTGGGATGAGCAGTTCTTC.

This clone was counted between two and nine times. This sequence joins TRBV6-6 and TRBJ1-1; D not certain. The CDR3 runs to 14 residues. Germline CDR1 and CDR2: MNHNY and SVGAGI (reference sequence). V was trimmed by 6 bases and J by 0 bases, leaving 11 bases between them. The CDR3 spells CASRLAEMNTEAFF. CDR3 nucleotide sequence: TGTGCCAGCAGACTAGCGGAGATGAACACTGAAGCTTTCTTT.

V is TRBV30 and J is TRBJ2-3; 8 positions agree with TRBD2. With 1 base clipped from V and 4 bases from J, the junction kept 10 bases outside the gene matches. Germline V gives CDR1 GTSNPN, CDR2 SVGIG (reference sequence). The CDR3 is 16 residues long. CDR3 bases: TGTGCCTGGAGTGAAGGTCTAGCGGGTAGGTCAGATACGCAGTATTTT. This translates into CAWSEGLAGRSDTQYF.

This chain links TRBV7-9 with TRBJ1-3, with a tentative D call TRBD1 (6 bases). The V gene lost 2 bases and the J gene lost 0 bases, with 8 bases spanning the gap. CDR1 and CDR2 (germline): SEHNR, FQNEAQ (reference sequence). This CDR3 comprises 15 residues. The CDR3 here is CASSLKDSSGNTIYF. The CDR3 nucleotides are TGTGCCAGCAGCTTAAAGGACAGCTCTGGAAACACCATATATTTT.

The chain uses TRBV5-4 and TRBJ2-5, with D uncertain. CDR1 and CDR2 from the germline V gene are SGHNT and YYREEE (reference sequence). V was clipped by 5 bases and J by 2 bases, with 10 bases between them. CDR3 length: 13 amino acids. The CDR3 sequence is CASRRGSQETQYF. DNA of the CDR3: TGTGCCAGCAGACGAGGTAGTCAAGAGACCCAGTACTTC.

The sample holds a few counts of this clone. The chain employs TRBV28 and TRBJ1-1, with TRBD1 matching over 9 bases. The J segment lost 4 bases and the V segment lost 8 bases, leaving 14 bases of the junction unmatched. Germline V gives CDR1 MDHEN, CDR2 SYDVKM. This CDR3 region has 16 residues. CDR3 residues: CASSVAGTGYGTEAFF. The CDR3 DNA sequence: TGTGCCAGCTCAGTAGCCGGGACAGGGTACGGCACTGAAGCTTTCTTT.

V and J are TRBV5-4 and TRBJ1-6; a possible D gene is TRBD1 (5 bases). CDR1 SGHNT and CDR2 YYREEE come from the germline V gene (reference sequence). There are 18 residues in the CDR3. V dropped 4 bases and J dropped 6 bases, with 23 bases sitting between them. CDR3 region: CASSLSYPRGNLNSPLHF. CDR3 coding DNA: TGTGCCAGCAGCCTAAGTTACCCACGGGGGAACCTTAATTCACCCCTCCACTTT.

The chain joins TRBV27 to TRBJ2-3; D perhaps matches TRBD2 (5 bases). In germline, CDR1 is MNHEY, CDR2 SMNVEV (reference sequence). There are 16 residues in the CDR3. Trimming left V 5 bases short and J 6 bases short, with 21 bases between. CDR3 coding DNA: TGTGCCAGCAGTCCCCTGTTTGTACCGGCGGGCGATACGCAGTATTTT. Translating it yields CASSPLFVPAGDTQYF.

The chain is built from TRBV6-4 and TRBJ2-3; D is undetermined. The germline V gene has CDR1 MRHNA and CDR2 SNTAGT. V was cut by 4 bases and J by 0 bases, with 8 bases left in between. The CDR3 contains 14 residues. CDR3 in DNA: TGTGCCAGCAGTGGTGAGCCTAGCACAGATACGCAGTATTTT. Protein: CASSGEPSTDTQYF.

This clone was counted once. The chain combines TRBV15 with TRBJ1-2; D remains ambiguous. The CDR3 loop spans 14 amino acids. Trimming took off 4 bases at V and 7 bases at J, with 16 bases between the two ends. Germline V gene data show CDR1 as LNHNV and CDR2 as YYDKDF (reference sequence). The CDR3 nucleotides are TGTGCCACCAGCACGGACGATTTACGGGGTGGCTACACCTTC. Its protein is CATSTDDLRGGYTF.